This T cell receptor (beta chain) was sequenced in a study of CD8+ T cells in alopecia areata. Study-level background: Treated patients were given oral tofacitinib, which was dosed at 5 to 10 mg twice daily.

The CDR3 is 14 amino acids. Germline V gene lookup returns CDR1 PRHDT and CDR2 FYEKMQ (reference sequence). V was clipped by 5 bases and J by 5 bases; unmatched bases: 3. Alopecia areata patients had lesional scalp punch biopsies and peripheral blood taken from them. This clone was detected only a few times. Antigen specificity is unknown. RNA extraction and reverse transcription yielded cDNA as sequencing template. Sequencing used immunoSEQ multiplex PCR; TCRdb keeps in-frame clones, though not all of them. The data hold 100,000 to 150,000 clones, with about 49% observed a single time. Findings of the study overall: Mice gave a clearer picture of TCR sharing than patients did, possibly for HLA-related reasons. Relative to normal scalp, lesional scalp, especially alopecia totalis/universalis, showed higher clonality.

The clonotype comes from a human donor with alopecia areata. The genes are TRBV13 and TRBJ2-1; 10 bases align to TRBD1. The sequences come from CD8+ T cells sorted from blood, collected at week 0. CDR3 in DNA: TGTGCCAGCAGCCCCGGGACAGGGGACAATGAGCAGTTCTTC. Its translation: CASSPGTGDNEQFF.